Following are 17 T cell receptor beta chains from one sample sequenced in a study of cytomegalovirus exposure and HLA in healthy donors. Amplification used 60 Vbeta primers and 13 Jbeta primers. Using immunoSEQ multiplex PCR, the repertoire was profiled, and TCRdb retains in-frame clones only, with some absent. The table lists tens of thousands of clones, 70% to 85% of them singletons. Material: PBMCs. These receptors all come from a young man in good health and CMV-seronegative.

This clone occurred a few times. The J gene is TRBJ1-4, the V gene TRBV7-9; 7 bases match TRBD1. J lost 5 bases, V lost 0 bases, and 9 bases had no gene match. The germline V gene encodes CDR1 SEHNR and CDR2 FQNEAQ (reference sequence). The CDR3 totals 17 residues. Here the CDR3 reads CASSLALGGQRNEKLFF. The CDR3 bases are TGTGCCAGCAGCTTAGCCCTGGGGGGACAGCGGAATGAAAAACTGTTTTTT.

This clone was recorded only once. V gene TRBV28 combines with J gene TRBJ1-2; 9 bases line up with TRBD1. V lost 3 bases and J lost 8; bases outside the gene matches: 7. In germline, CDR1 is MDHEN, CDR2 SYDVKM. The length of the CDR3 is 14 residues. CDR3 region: CASSFGTGLGGYTF. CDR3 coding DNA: TGTGCCAGCAGTTTCGGGACAGGGTTGGGGGGCTACACCTTC.

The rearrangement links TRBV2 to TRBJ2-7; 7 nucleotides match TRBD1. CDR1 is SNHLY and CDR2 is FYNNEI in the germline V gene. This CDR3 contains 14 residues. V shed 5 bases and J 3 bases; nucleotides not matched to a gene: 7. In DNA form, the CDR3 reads TGTGCCAGCAGTCTACAGCAGGGGGACTACGAGCAGTACTTC. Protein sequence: CASSLQQGDYEQYF.

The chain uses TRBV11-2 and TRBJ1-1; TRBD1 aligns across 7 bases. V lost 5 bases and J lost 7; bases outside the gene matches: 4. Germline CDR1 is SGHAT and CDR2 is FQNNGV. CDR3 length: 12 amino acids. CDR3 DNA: TGTGCCAGCAGCCGGACAGGCAGTGAAGCTTTCTTT. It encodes CASSRTGSEAFF.

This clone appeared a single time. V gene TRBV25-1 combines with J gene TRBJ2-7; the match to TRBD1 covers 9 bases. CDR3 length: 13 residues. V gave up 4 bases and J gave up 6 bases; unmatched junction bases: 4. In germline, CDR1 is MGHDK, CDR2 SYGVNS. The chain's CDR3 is CASSVGQGLEQYF. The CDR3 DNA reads TGTGCCAGCAGTGTAGGACAGGGGCTCGAGCAGTACTTC.

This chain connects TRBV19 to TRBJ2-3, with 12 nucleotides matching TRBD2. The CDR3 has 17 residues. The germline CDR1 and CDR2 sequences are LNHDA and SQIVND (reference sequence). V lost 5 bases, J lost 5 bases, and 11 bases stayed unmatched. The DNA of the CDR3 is TGTGCCAGTAGTCCTCGGGGCCTAGCGGGAGGGCGAGATACGCAGTATTTT. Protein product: CASSPRGLAGGRDTQYF. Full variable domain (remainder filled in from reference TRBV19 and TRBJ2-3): DGGITQSPKYLFRKEGQNVTLSCEQNLNHDAMYWYRQDPGQGLRLIYYSQIVNDFQKGDIAEGYSVSREKKESFPLTVTSAQKNPTAFYLCASSPRGLAGGRDTQYFGPGTRLTVL.

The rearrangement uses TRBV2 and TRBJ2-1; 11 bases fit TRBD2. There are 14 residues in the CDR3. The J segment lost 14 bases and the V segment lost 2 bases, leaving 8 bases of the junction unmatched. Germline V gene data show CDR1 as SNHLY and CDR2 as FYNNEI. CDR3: CASSEQPSGGTKFF. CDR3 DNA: TGTGCCAGCAGTGAACAACCTAGCGGGGGGACGAAGTTCTTC.

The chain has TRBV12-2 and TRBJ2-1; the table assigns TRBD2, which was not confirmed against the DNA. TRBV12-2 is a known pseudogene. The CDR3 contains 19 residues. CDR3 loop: CASRLAYRLAGGYYNEQFF. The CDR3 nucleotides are TGTGCAAGTCGCTTAGCGTACCGGCTAGCGGGAGGGTACTACAATGAGCAGTTCTTC.

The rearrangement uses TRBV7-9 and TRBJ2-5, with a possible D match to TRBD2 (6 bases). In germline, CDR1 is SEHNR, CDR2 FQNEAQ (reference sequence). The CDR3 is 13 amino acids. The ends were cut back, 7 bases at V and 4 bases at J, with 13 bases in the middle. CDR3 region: CASTEGVGETQYF. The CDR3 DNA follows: TGTGCCAGCACGGAGGGAGTTGGAGAGACCCAGTACTTC.

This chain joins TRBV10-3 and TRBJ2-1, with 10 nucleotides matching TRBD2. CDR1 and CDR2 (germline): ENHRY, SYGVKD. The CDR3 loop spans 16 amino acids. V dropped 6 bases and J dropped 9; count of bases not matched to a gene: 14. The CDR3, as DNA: TGTGCCATCAGCCGCCCGCAGGGAACTAGCGGGACTGAGCAGTTCTTC. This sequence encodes CAISRPQGTSGTEQFF.

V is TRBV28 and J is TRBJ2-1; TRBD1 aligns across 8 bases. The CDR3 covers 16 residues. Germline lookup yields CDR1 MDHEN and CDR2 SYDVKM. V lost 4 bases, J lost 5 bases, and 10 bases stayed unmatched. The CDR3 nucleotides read TGTGCCAGCAGTTCGGCCGGGACAGGTGGGAACAATGAGCAGTTCTTC. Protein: CASSSAGTGGNNEQFF.

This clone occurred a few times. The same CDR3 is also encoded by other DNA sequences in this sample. CDR3 amino acids: CASSGGFYTEAFF. The CDR3 DNA reads as TGTGCCAGCAGCGGTGGTTTTTACACTGAAGCTTTCTTT. The chain carries TRBV6-5 and TRBJ1-1, with D unresolved. V was shortened by 6 bases and J by 3 bases, with 11 bases between the two germline ends. The germline CDR1 and CDR2 sequences are MNHEY and SVGAGI. This CDR3 has 13 amino acids.

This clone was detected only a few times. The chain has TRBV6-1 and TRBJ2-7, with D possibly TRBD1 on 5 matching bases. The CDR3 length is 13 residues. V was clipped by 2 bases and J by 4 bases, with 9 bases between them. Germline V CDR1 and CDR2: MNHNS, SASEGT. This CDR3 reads CASSEQGLYEQYF. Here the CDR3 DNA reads TGTGCCAGCAGTGAACAGGGATTGTACGAGCAGTACTTC.

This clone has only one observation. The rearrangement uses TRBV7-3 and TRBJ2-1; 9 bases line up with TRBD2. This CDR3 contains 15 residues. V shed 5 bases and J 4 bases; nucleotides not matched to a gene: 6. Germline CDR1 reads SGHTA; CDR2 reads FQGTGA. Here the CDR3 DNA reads TGTGCCAGCAGCGCCAGCGGGGGGCGGTACAATGAGCAGTTCTTC. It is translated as CASSASGGRYNEQFF.

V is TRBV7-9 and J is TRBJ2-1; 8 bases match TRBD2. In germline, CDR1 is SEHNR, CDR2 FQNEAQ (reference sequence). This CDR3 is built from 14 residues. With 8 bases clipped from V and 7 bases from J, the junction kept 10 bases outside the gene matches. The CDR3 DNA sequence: TGTGCCAGCGTAAATAGCGGGACCGGAAATGAGCAGTTCTTC. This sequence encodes CASVNSGTGNEQFF. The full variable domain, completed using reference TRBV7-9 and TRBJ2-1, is DTGVSQNPRHKITKRGQNVTFRCDPISEHNRLYWYRQTLGQGPEFLTYFQNEAQLEKSRLLSDRFSAERPKGSFSTLEIQRTEQGDSAMYLCASVNSGTGNEQFFGPGTRLTVL.

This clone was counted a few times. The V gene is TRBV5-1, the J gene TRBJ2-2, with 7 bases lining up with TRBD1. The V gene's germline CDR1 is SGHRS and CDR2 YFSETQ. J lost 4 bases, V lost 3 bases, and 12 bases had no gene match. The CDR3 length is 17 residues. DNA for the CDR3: TGCGCCAGCAGCTGGGACAGCCCGCGGAAGGGCACCGGGGAGCTGTTTTTT. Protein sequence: CASSWDSPRKGTGELFF.

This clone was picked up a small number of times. The CDR3, as DNA: TGTGCCAGCAGCGGACTTTCTGGAAACACCATATATTTT. Its translation is CASSGLSGNTIYF. The V gene is TRBV11-2, the J gene TRBJ1-3; unclear D gene. The CDR3 loop spans 13 amino acids. Trimming removed 5 bases from V and 1 base from J, with 6 bases in between. From germline, CDR1 is SGHAT and CDR2 FQNNGV. The full variable domain, completed using reference TRBV11-2 and TRBJ1-3, is EAGVAQSPRYKIIEKRQSVAFWCNPISGHATLYWYQQILGQGPKLLIQFQNNGVVDDSQLPKDRFSAERLKGVDSTLKIQPAKLEDSAVYLCASSGLSGNTIYFGEGSWLTVV.